This T cell receptor (beta chain) was sequenced during a study of Ad26.COV2.S vaccination and SARS-CoV-2 variants. Study findings and constraints: Spike-specific responses of CD8+ and CD4+ T cells were reported to display substantial breadth after vaccination. Placebo recipients trailed vaccine recipients in spike-specific TCR breadth. Across vaccine and placebo recipients, the breadth of non-spike TCRs was similar.

CDR3 length: 13 residues. V was shortened by 4 bases and J by 3 bases, with 7 bases between the two germline ends. Germline-derived CDR1 and CDR2 are SNHLY and FYNNEI. The protocol was immunoSEQ multiplex PCR, while the TCRdb copy is restricted to in-frame clones and leaves out a portion. The repertoire holds about 450,000 clones, with roughly 87% as singletons. A note on this clone: Its antigen is not known.

The treatment: some 20 received Ad26.COV2.S at low or high dose, single or two shots; about 5 received placebo; per-sample allocation not given. Repertoires come from day 63 after the first vaccine or placebo injection. Vaccination employed an Ad26 vector expressing the Wuhan-strain SARS-CoV-2 spike. The sequences come from peripheral blood, collected in a trial of Ad26.COV2.S vaccine versus placebo. The J gene is TRBJ2-1, the V gene TRBV2; a weak D match, TRBD1 (5 bases). The TCR comes from a person aged 18-65 years who received the Ad26.COV2.S COVID-19 vaccine or a placebo. The CDR3 DNA is TGTGCCAGCAGTGCAGGGTACTACAATGAGCAGTTCTTC. This translates into CASSAGYYNEQFF.